Shown below are 14 T cell receptor beta chains from a single sample sequenced in a study of T cell clonotyping in hematopoietic cell transplantation. The protocol was immunoSEQ multiplex PCR, while the TCRdb copy is restricted to in-frame clones and leaves out a portion. Among approximately 30,000 clones listed, approximately 82% were seen once. As to time point: recipient sample about 28 days before transplant, after cytoreduction. This specimen consisted of peripheral blood mononuclear cells, obtained before stem cell transplant. The receptors were sampled from a man aged 35 to 55 with acute myeloid leukemia. Some clones in this sample may be carry-over from other donors' samples.

This chain links TRBV7-2 with TRBJ1-6; a weak D match, TRBD1 (6 bases). The CDR3 is 17 residues long. With 5 bases removed from V and 5 bases from J, the gap between germline ends came to 19 bases. Germline CDR1 reads SGHTA; CDR2 reads FQGNSA. The CDR3 DNA sequence: TGTGCCAGCAGCGCGAGGGGGTCCAGGGTCGATAATTCACCCCTCCACTTT. It translates to CASSARGSRVDNSPLHF. Together with reference TRBV7-2 and TRBJ1-6, the CDR3 gives the full variable domain: GAGVSQSPSNKVTEKGKDVELRCDPISGHTALYWYRQSLGQGLEFLIYFQGNSAPDKSGLPSDRFSAERTGGSVSTLTIQRTQQEDSAVYLCASSARGSRVDNSPLHFGNGTRLTVT.

This rearrangement joins TRBV7-9 to TRBJ1-2; D is uncertain. V was trimmed by 1 base and J by 2 bases, leaving 8 bases between them. This CDR3 has 14 amino acids. The germline V gene encodes CDR1 SEHNR and CDR2 FQNEAQ (reference sequence). The CDR3 DNA is TGTGCCAGCAGCTTAGGCCACCAGAACTATGGCTACACCTTC. Translated: CASSLGHQNYGYTF.

The chain couples TRBV7-9 to TRBJ1-3, with no clear D. The CDR3 has 17 residues. V dropped 2 bases and J dropped 0 bases, with 14 bases sitting between them. CDR1 SEHNR and CDR2 FQNEAQ come from the germline V gene (reference sequence). CDR3 in amino acids: CASSLIGPRTSGNTIYF. DNA of the CDR3: TGTGCCAGCAGCTTAATCGGACCCCGGACCTCTGGAAACACCATATATTTT.

This chain uses TRBV7-3 with TRBJ1-2; the D gene is possibly TRBD1 (6 bases). CDR1 SGHTA and CDR2 FQGTGA come from the germline V gene. The ends were cut back, 3 bases at V and 0 bases at J, with 11 bases in the middle. This CDR3 spans 15 amino acids. CDR3 nucleotides: TGTGCCAGCAGCTTCGGGGGGGCCTCTAACTATGGCTACACCTTC. Its translation is CASSFGGASNYGYTF.

The chain has TRBV7-9 and TRBJ1-4; tentatively, D is TRBD1 (5 bases). The CDR3 spans 14 residues. Trimming removed 11 bases at V and 8 bases at J, with 21 bases between. The V gene's germline CDR1 is SEHNR and CDR2 FQNEAQ (reference sequence). CDR3 region: CAGRGDGAGEKLFF. DNA of the CDR3: TGTGCCGGCCGCGGGGATGGGGCAGGGGAAAAACTGTTTTTT. Variable domain in full (rest from reference TRBV7-9 and TRBJ1-4): DTGVSQNPRHKITKRGQNVTFRCDPISEHNRLYWYRQTLGQGPEFLTYFQNEAQLEKSRLLSDRFSAERPKGSFSTLEIQRTEQGDSAMYLCAGRGDGAGEKLFFGSGTQLSVL.

The chain uses TRBV9 and TRBJ1-1, with unresolved D. Trimming removed 4 bases at V and 4 bases at J, with 14 bases between. This CDR3 spans 14 amino acids. Germline values: CDR1 SGDLS, CDR2 YYNGEE. CDR3 amino acids: CASSTDTLATEAFF. CDR3 sequence (DNA): TGTGCCAGCAGCACAGACACTTTAGCCACTGAAGCTTTCTTT.

The CDR3 reads CASSLWVGTRGETQYF. CDR3 nucleotide sequence: TGTGCCAGCAGCTTATGGGTGGGGACTCGGGGAGAGACCCAGTACTTC. The chain combines TRBV11-3 with TRBJ2-5; TRBD2 is a possible D gene (6 bases). The CDR3 runs 16 residues. The V end was cut by 2 bases, the J end by 4 bases, with 17 bases between. Per the germline V gene, CDR1 is SGHNT and CDR2 is YENEEA.

This chain joins TRBV11-3 and TRBJ2-7, with 8 nucleotides matching TRBD2. Germline loops: CDR1 SGHNT, CDR2 YENEEA. Losses at the gene ends were 5 bases for V and 3 bases for J; bases not matched to a gene: 12. This CDR3 contains 16 residues. CDR3 DNA: TGTGCCAGCAGCGCCATACTAGCGGCAGACGACTACGAGCAGTACTTC. Translating gives CASSAILAADDYEQYF. The full variable domain, in which reference TRBV11-3 and TRBJ2-7 provide the parts outside the CDR3, is EAGVVQSPRYKIIEKKQPVAFWCNPISGHNTLYWYLQNLGQGPELLIRYENEEAVDDSQLPKDRFSAERLKGVDSTLKIQPAELGDSAVYLCASSAILAADDYEQYFGPGTRLTVT.

The rearrangement uses TRBV5-1 and TRBJ2-1; 12 bases match TRBD1. The germline V gene has CDR1 SGHRS and CDR2 YFSETQ. Trimming took 4 bases from V and 10 from J; bases not matched to a gene: 12. The CDR3 covers 16 residues. The CDR3 DNA follows: TGCGCCAGCAGCGACCCGCGGGACAGGGGGCTTAAGGAGCAGTTCTTC. Protein: CASSDPRDRGLKEQFF.

V usage is TRBV30 and J usage is TRBJ1-5, with unresolved D. Germline CDR1 reads GTSNPN; CDR2 reads SVGIG (reference sequence). Trimming cost V 0 bases and J 9 bases, with 18 bases left between them. There are 15 residues in the CDR3. The CDR3 bases are TGTGCCTGGAGTGTACGGGGAACGGGGAATGGGCCCCAGCATTTT. It specifies CAWSVRGTGNGPQHF.

The rearrangement links TRBV7-2 to TRBJ2-3, with TRBD2 as a possible D gene (7 bases). The CDR3 is made up of 15 amino acids. The germline gives CDR1 SGHTA, CDR2 FQGNSA. Trimming took 5 bases from V and 1 from J, leaving 13 bases between them. This CDR3 is CASSNQGGGTDTQYF. The DNA of the CDR3 is TGTGCCAGCAGCAACCAAGGGGGGGGCACAGATACGCAGTATTTT.

This clone was observed a single time. The V and J genes are TRBV11-3 and TRBJ1-1; a possible D gene is TRBD1 (6 bases). Germline values: CDR1 SGHNT, CDR2 YENEEA. The CDR3 has 16 residues. The V end lost 5 bases, the J end lost 0 bases, and 16 bases lay between the germline ends. Written as DNA, the CDR3 is TGTGCCAGCAGCCTGAGAAGGACAGATCTGAACACTGAAGCTTTCTTT. Protein: CASSLRRTDLNTEAFF.

V usage is TRBV7-9 and J usage is TRBJ1-1; unclear D gene. Germline lookup yields CDR1 SEHNR and CDR2 FQNEAQ (reference sequence). The CDR3 extends over 13 amino acids. V lost 5 bases, J lost 5 bases, and 12 bases lay in between. In DNA, the CDR3 is TGTGCCAGCAGCCGTTTGGCGGGGACTGAAGCTTTCTTT. This encodes CASSRLAGTEAFF.

The rearrangement uses TRBV9 and TRBJ1-1; 12 bases map to TRBD1. This CDR3 contains 16 residues. Trimming at V came to 8 bases and at J to 4 bases, leaving 12 bases not matched to a gene. The germline CDR1 and CDR2 sequences are SGDLS and YYNGEE. CDR3 DNA sequence: TGTGCCAGTGCCCTTGGGACAGGGGGCGCCAGCACTGAAGCTTTCTTT. Its translation is CASALGTGGASTEAFF.